These 20 T cell receptor beta chains originate from one sample sequenced in a study of tumor-infiltrating lymphocytes in primary liver carcinoma. Priming with a constant-region primer yielded TCR beta cDNA from roughly 0.45 ug total RNA. For TCR beta, libraries were produced by three nested multiplex PCR rounds using slightly modified ARM-PCR. Running roughly 10 cycles apiece, the first two PCR rounds relied on TRBV1-TRBV30 forward primers together with a C-beta reverse primer. TCRdb analysed the multiplex PCR reads with MiXCR anew, one entry per CDR3 protein. The table records around 210,000 distinct CDR3 sequences, roughly two thirds of them present only once. The source of the blood RNA was unsorted whole blood, and germline DNA was extracted as well. The specimen was peripheral blood. The receptors were gathered from an older woman with primary liver carcinoma and hepatitis B virus infection.

A word on this clonotype: The junction does not match germline at one end; this may be a read error. V gene TRBV29-1 combines with J gene TRBJ2-2, with D perhaps matching TRBD2 (6 bases). Germline V lookup: CDR1 SQVTM, CDR2 ANQGSEA. This CDR3 region has 14 residues. The CDR3 loop reads CSGETGGIAGELFF. The CDR3 nucleotides are TGCAGCGGTGAAACCGGGGGTATTGCCGGGGAGCTGTTTTTT.

About this clonotype itself: A much larger clone is a single base away; this may be a read error. J is TRBJ1-6 and V is TRBV6-5; D unresolved. Germline V gene sequence: CDR1 MNHEY, CDR2 SVGAGI. CDR3 length: 13 residues. This CDR3 is CASRLTGDSLLHF. For the CDR3, the DNA is TGTGCCAGCAGACTCACCGGGGATTCACTCCTCCACTTT.

Comments on this clonotype: Given a much more abundant clone one base away, this may be a read error. The chain has TRBV6-5 and TRBJ2-7, with TRBD1 matching 8 bases. Germline CDR1 reads MNHEY; CDR2 reads SVGAGI. J gave up 7 bases and V 4 bases, and 3 bases lay outside the gene matches. CDR3 length: 12 residues. The CDR3 sequence is CASSLTGEEQYF. The CDR3 DNA reads TGTGCCAGCAGTTTGACAGGGGAAGAGCAGTACTTC.

Only a few counts were recorded for this clonotype. This chain connects TRBV7-8 to TRBJ2-7; 11 positions agree with TRBD2. V dropped 5 bases and J dropped 7; count of bases not matched to a gene: 22. Per germline, CDR1 SGHVS and CDR2 FQNEAQ. This CDR3 is 19 amino acids long. CDR3 in DNA: TGTGCCAGCAGCCCCGGGGGGTCTAGCGGGAGGCCCTCGATAAGGGAGCAGTACTTC. Protein product: CASSPGGSSGRPSIREQYF.

The sample holds a few counts of this clonotype. The chain links TRBV6-2 or TRBV6-3 to TRBJ2-1; TRBD2 agrees at 9 bases. Germline-derived CDR1 and CDR2 are MNHEY and SVGEGT. This CDR3 region has 16 residues. V lost 4 bases, J lost 3 bases, and 7 bases stayed unmatched. The CDR3 region has the DNA TGTGCCAGCAGTTCCATAGCGGGGGCCCGCTACAATGAGCAGTTCTTC. Translating gives CASSSIAGARYNEQFF.

With regard to this clonotype: At one end, the junction sequence differs from germline, possibly due to a read error. This sequence joins TRBV11-2 and TRBJ2-3; 8 bases align to TRBD2. Germline V gives CDR1 SGHAT, CDR2 FQNNGV. This CDR3 is 14 amino acids long. CDR3 in amino acids: CTSKTSARTDTQYF. As DNA, the CDR3 is TGTACCAGTAAGACTAGCGCCCGCACAGATACGCAGTATTTT.

As to this clonotype: Since a much larger clone is just one base distant, this may be a read error. The J gene is TRBJ2-6, the V gene TRBV6-5; 7 positions agree with TRBD1. Germline CDR1 MNHEY, CDR2 SVGAGI. The CDR3 is 16 residues long. Trimming at V came to 1 base and at J to 2 bases, leaving 2 bases not matched to a gene. The CDR3 sequence is CASSYWTGPGANVLTF. CDR3 sequence (DNA): TGTGCCAGCAGTTACTGGACAGGCCCTGGGGCCAACGTCCTGACTTTC.

V usage is TRBV7-8 and J usage is TRBJ1-5; D uncertain. This CDR3 has 15 amino acids. Trimming stripped 5 bases from V and 3 bases from J, with 14 bases between. CDR1 and CDR2 from the germline V gene are SGHVS and FQNEAQ. Written as DNA, the CDR3 is TGTGCCAGCAGCCCCGCGTGGGTGAACAATCAGCCCCAGCATTTT. Translated, it gives CASSPAWVNNQPQHF.

This clonotype appeared once. The V call is TRBV28, the J call TRBJ2-2; tentatively, D is TRBD1 (6 bases). V was shortened by 8 bases and J by 3 bases, with 10 bases between the two germline ends. CDR1 and CDR2 from the germline V gene are MDHEN and SYDVKM. The CDR3 totals 13 residues. In nucleotides, the CDR3 is TGTGCCAGCCTTTACAGGGACACCGGGGAGCTGTTTTTT. Its translation is CASLYRDTGELFF.

This clonotype was recorded at least ten times. The chain links TRBV29-1 to TRBJ2-7, with D possibly being TRBD1 (5 bases). The V end was cut by 4 bases, the J end by 9 bases, with 13 bases between. The CDR3 runs 11 residues. Germline V gene sequence: CDR1 SQVTM, CDR2 ANQGSEA. The CDR3 sequence is CSVADTRRQYF. The CDR3 bases are TGCAGCGTTGCGGACACCCGGCGGCAGTACTTC.

This clonotype was counted at least ten times. The chain uses TRBV11-2 and TRBJ1-2; TRBD1 matches at 9 bases. CDR3 length: 15 amino acids. Trimming removed 4 bases from V and 4 bases from J; junction bases left unmatched: 7. The V gene's germline CDR1 is SGHAT and CDR2 FQNNGV. The CDR3 DNA reads TGTGCCAGCAGCTCGGTAGGGACAGGGCGCTATGGCTACACCTTC. Translation: CASSSVGTGRYGYTF.

This clonotype was detected a few times. A clone one base away is much larger, so this may be a read error. The chain recombines TRBV4-2 with TRBJ2-1; D is uncertain. The CDR3 has 12 residues. V shed 0 bases and J shed 10 bases, with 7 bases lying between them. Germline V gives CDR1 LGHNA, CDR2 YNFKEQ. The CDR3 nucleotides are TGTGCCAGCAGCCAAGATATGGGCGAGCAGTTCTTC. It encodes CASSQDMGEQFF.

This clonotype was seen ten or more times. This chain uses TRBV6-6 with TRBJ1-6; no reliable D call. The CDR3 runs to 15 residues. Per the germline V gene, CDR1 is MNHNY and CDR2 is SVGAGI (reference sequence). V was pared by 2 bases and J by 9 bases, with 14 bases between. CDR3 loop: CASSYGQGSGSPLHF. The CDR3 DNA reads as TGTGCCAGCAGTTACGGCCAAGGATCGGGTTCACCCCTCCACTTT.

The table lists this clonotype with a count of one. The chain employs TRBV12-3 or TRBV12-4 and TRBJ2-7; 7 positions agree with TRBD2. The CDR3 contains 12 residues. The ends lost 10 bases at V and 10 bases at J; junction bases unmatched: 13. CDR3 protein: CATKRDTREQYF. Here the CDR3 DNA reads TGTGCCACCAAGCGGGATACCAGGGAACAGTACTTC.

Points on this clonotype: A read error is likely, as this CDR3 ends without the conserved phenylalanine or tryptophan. The rearrangement uses TRBV11-1 and TRBJ2-3; 12 positions agree with TRBD2. CDR1 SGHAT and CDR2 FQDESV come from the germline V gene (reference sequence). The CDR3 sequence is 16 residues long. The CDR3 here is CTSSSRTSGGTDTQYS. CDR3 bases: TGTACCAGCAGCTCCCGGACTAGCGGGGGCACAGATACGCAGTATTCT.

This clonotype has just a few counts. The chain uses TRBV5-1 and TRBJ2-7, with 10 bases matching TRBD1. With V trimmed by 4 bases and J by 7 bases, 11 bases remained unmatched. This CDR3 contains 15 residues. Looked up from germline, CDR1 is SGHRS and CDR2 is YFSETQ. CDR3 region: CASSGSGTGVGEQYF. The DNA for the CDR3 is TGCGCCAGCAGCGGATCCGGGACAGGGGTCGGGGAGCAGTACTTC.

Points on this clonotype: A read error may explain this, as a much larger clone is one base away. The chain recombines TRBV5-5 with TRBJ2-5, with 7 bases fitting TRBD2. The CDR3 sequence is 16 residues long. V trimming: 0 bases; J trimming: 4 bases; junction bases outside the gene matches: 9. Germline V CDR1 and CDR2: SGHKS, YYEKEE (reference sequence). The CDR3 DNA follows: TGTGCCAGCAGCTTGGGGGGACTATCGGGAGTAGAGACCCAGTACTTC. The encoded protein is CASSLGGLSGVETQYF.

This clonotype was observed many times. V and J are TRBV6-1 and TRBJ2-7; perhaps D is TRBD1 or TRBD2 (6 bases each). Deletions cut 6 bases from V and 0 bases from J, with 15 bases between. Germline V gene data show CDR1 as MNHNS and CDR2 as SASEGT. The CDR3 is 15 residues long. The chain's CDR3 is CASRRGVGSSYEQYF. For the CDR3, the DNA is TGTGCCAGCAGGAGGGGGGTCGGGAGCTCCTACGAGCAGTACTTC.

A note on this clonotype: A read error is possible here, since a much larger clone lies one base away. This chain joins TRBV5-1 and TRBJ2-7; tentatively, D is TRBD1 (5 bases). Trimming shortened V by 4 bases and J by 4 bases, and 15 bases separated the two germline ends. Germline V gene data show CDR1 as SGHRS and CDR2 as YFSETQ. This CDR3 has 14 residues. The DNA of the CDR3 is TGCGCCAGCAGCCCACAGGATCCCGGGTACGAGCAGTACTTC. Protein sequence: CASSPQDPGYEQYF.

This clonotype has ten or more counts. The chain employs TRBV6-6 and TRBJ1-4, with D possibly being TRBD1 (6 bases). The CDR3 covers 17 residues. Trimming pared 4 bases from V and 8 bases from J, leaving 23 bases between. Germline CDR1 MNHNY, CDR2 SVGAGI (reference sequence). This chain's CDR3 is CASSSSQGPIVGEKLFF. DNA of the CDR3: TGTGCCAGCAGTTCCTCGCAGGGGCCGATCGTGGGCGAAAAACTGTTTTTT.